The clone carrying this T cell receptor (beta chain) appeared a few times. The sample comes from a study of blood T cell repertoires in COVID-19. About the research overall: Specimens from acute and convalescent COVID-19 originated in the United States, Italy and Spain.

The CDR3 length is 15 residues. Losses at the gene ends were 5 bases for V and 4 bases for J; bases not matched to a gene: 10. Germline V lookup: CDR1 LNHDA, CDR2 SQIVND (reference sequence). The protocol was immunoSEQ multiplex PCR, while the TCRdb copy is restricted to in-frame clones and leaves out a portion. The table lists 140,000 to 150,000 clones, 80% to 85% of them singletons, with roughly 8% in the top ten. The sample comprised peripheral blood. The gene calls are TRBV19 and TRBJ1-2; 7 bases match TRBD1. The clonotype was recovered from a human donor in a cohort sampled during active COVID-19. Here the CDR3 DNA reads TGTGCCAGTAGTCCCCGGACAGGATGGCCCTATGGCTACACCTTC. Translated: CASSPRTGWPYGYTF.